The rows below give T cell receptor beta chains drawn from one sample of a study of blood T cells in healthy people across ages. From the 5' RACE reads, TCRdb called clonotypes with MiXCR, one entry per CDR3 protein. The data contain over 1.5 million distinct CDR3 sequences, approximately 50% of them singletons. Material for sequencing was blood. All receptors derive from a woman aged 40-49 years in good health. Both conserved end residues are part of each CDR3. A D gene is named only where the DNA matches it firmly. Only part of the rows carry a size: once, few, many, or a class if the clone is expanded.

clone_size d_call cdr3_length j_call v_call cdr3_nt cdr3_aa
. . 14 TRBJ1-2 TRBV7-2 TGTGCCAGCACCCAAACTGGGGTGGACTATGGCTACACCTTC CASTQTGVDYGYTF
many . 14 TRBJ1-1 TRBV6-6 TGTGCCAGCAGTTACTCGGAGTGGGGCACTGAAGCTTTCTTT CASSYSEWGTEAFF
. TRBD1 17 TRBJ1-1 TRBV4-1 TGCGCCAGCAGCCATGTCGGACAGGGGGGGATGAACACTGAAGCTTTCTTT CASSHVGQGGMNTEAFF
few . 13 TRBJ2-3 TRBV27 TGTGCCAGCAGGACTTATCTCACAGATACGCAGTATTTT CASRTYLTDTQYF
. TRBD1 16 TRBJ2-5 TRBV7-2 TGTGCCAGCAGCTTTTGGTCAGGGGGCTACCAAGAGACCCAGTACTTC CASSFWSGGYQETQYF
. TRBD1 15 TRBJ1-5 TRBV6-1 TGTGCCAGTGATGATACAGGGGCACCAGGACAGCCCCAGCATTTT CASDDTGAPGQPQHF
. TRBD1 17 TRBJ1-4 TRBV20-1 TGCAGTGCTAGAGGCCGGGACAGGGGGCTGGCTAATGAAAAACTGTTTTTT CSARGRDRGLANEKLFF
many . 15 TRBJ2-3 TRBV7-9 TGTGCCAGCAGCTTAGGGCGGGGCGGCACAGATACGCAGTATTTT CASSLGRGGTDTQYF
. . 15 TRBJ1-2 TRBV3-1 TGTGCCAGCAGCCAAGACGCCCAGGGAAACTATGGCTACACCTTC CASSQDAQGNYGYTF
few TRBD2 16 TRBJ2-3 TRBV7-9 TGTGCCAGCAGGTCACAACTAGCGGGGCCCACAGATACGCAGTATTTT CASRSQLAGPTDTQYF
few . 14 TRBJ2-1 TRBV5-1 TGCGCCAGCAAGGCGGGGGCGAGGTCCAATGAGCAGTTCTTC CASKAGARSNEQFF
. . 14 TRBJ2-1 TRBV5-1 TGCGCCAGCAGTCCTCCGGGACTCCCCGGTGAGCAGTTCTTC CASSPPGLPGEQFF
. . 15 TRBJ1-4 TRBV4-3 TGCGCCAGCAGGAGTGAGCTACTTCCTAATGAAAAACTGTTTTTT CASRSELLPNEKLFF
. TRBD1 14 TRBJ2-5 TRBV20-1 TGCAGTGCTGGCGGGACAGGGAGGGTAGAGACCCAGTACTTC CSAGGTGRVETQYF
. . 15 TRBJ2-7 TRBV5-5 TGTGCCAGCAGCTTGGGACAGTTACTCTCCTACGAGCAGTACTTC CASSLGQLLSYEQYF
. . 11 TRBJ1-2 TRBV9 TGTGCCAGCACCCGATCTTATGGCTACACCTTC CASTRSYGYTF
few . 14 TRBJ1-2 TRBV6-5 TGTGCCAGCAGTCCAGACAGTCCTAACTATGGCTACACCTTC CASSPDSPNYGYTF
. . 17 TRBJ2-1 TRBV28 TGTGCCAGCAGGATTCACAAGGGAATAAGCTCCTACAATGAGCAGTTCTTC CASRIHKGISSYNEQFF
. . 12 TRBJ2-7 TRBV2 TGTGCCAGCAGTGGGCGGCTCTACGAGCAGTACTTC CASSGRLYEQYF
. . 14 TRBJ1-2 TRBV2 TGTGCCAGCAGGTTTGGGACCATAATGCGCTCATACACCTTC CASRFGTIMRSYTF
few TRBD1 16 TRBJ2-5 TRBV7-2 TGTGCCAGCAGCCCCGGGACAGGGGTGTACCAAGAGACCCAGTACTTC CASSPGTGVYQETQYF
. . 19 TRBJ1-6 TRBV27 TGTGCCAGCAGTTTATCCCCTGGGCAGGGCAACATCTGGGATTCACCCCTCCACTTT CASSLSPGQGNIWDSPLHF
. TRBD1 17 TRBJ1-6 TRBV4-2 TGTGCCAGCAGCCAAGTGATGGGGACAGGGAATAATTCACCCCTCCACTTT CASSQVMGTGNNSPLHF
. . 13 TRBJ2-3 TRBV12-3/TRBV12-4 TGTGCCAGCCTCAGACCGTACACAGATACGCAGTATTTT CASLRPYTDTQYF
once TRBD1 14 TRBJ1-1 TRBV6-2/TRBV6-3 TGTGCCAGCAGTTACCAGGGGGCGACCACTGAAGCTTTCTTT CASSYQGATTEAFF
once . 12 TRBJ2-1 TRBV20-1 TGCAGTGCTATGCGCTCCTACAATGAGCAGTTCTTC CSAMRSYNEQFF
. TRBD2 17 TRBJ2-5 TRBV3-1 TGTGCCAGCAGCCAAGGAGGGCTAGCGGGACCACAAGAGACCCAGTACTTC CASSQGGLAGPQETQYF
. . 15 TRBJ2-3 TRBV5-1 TGCGCCAGCACTTCAAAACAGGGATTTCAAGATACGCAGTATTTT CASTSKQGFQDTQYF
. TRBD1 17 TRBJ2-1 TRBV20-1 TGCAGTGCTAGAGTAAGGACAGGGGCCGATCGGTGGAATGAGCAGTTCTTC CSARVRTGADRWNEQFF
. . 14 TRBJ2-1 TRBV5-1 TGCGCCAGCAGCTTTTTAACTTCCTACAATGAGCAGTTCTTC CASSFLTSYNEQFF
. TRBD1 16 TRBJ1-4 TRBV11-2 TGTGCCAGCAGCCCCTGGGGACAGGGGGCGGGAGAAAAACTGTTTTTT CASSPWGQGAGEKLFF
. . 13 TRBJ2-6 TRBV12-5 TGTGCTAGTGCCTACTCTGGGGCCAACGTCCTGACTTTC CASAYSGANVLTF
. TRBD2 17 TRBJ2-5 TRBV4-2 TGTGCCAGCAGCCAAGACCCCGGAGCGGGGGGGCGAAAGACCCAGTACTTC CASSQDPGAGGRKTQYF
. . 14 TRBJ2-3 TRBV2 TGTGCCAGCAGTCTCACTGTGACAGCAGATACGCAGTATTTT CASSLTVTADTQYF
. . 16 TRBJ2-3 TRBV7-2 TGTGCCAGCAGCTCGTTAGGGGGACCCCCGACAGATACGCAGTATTTT CASSSLGGPPTDTQYF
. . 13 TRBJ2-3 TRBV20-1 TGCAGTGCCCACGACAGGAGCACAGATACGCAGTATTTT CSAHDRSTDTQYF
. TRBD1 14 TRBJ2-5 TRBV29-1 TGCAGCGTTGGGACAGGGTTTGTCGGAGAGACCCAGTACTTC CSVGTGFVGETQYF
. . 15 TRBJ1-2 TRBV10-3 TGTGCCATCAGTGAGTTACAGGGATTGTCCGATGGCCACACCTTC CAISELQGLSDGHTF
once TRBD1 15 TRBJ1-6 TRBV20-1 TGCAGTGCCCCTCCTTACGACAGGGGGCGGGGATCCCTCCACTTT CSAPPYDRGRGSLHF
. TRBD1 16 TRBJ2-5 TRBV18 TGTGCCAGCTCACCACCCTCACCCAGACAGGGAGAGACCCAGTACTTC CASSPPSPRQGETQYF
. TRBD1 16 TRBJ1-2 TRBV15 TGTGCCACCAGCAGAGAGGGTGAGGGGGCGGCCTATGGCTACACCTTC CATSREGEGAAYGYTF
few TRBD1 16 TRBJ1-2 TRBV12-3/TRBV12-4 TGTGCCAGCATCCCGAGGTGGGGGACAGGGGCCTATGGCTACACCTTC CASIPRWGTGAYGYTF
. TRBD1 16 TRBJ2-5 TRBV7-2 TGTGCCAGCAGCCTAAACCCCACAGGGGTAGTTGGGACCCAGTACTTC CASSLNPTGVVGTQYF